One and the same sample provided the 22 T cell receptor beta chains below, sequenced in a study of T cell clonality in common variable immunodeficiency. Repertoires were generated with immunoSEQ multiplex PCR, while TCRdb's copy carries only in-frame clones and drops some. In total the sample includes about 52,000 clones, none of them seen once. The sequenced sample was peripheral blood mononuclear cells. Receptors originate from a person aged 18-69 years in good health.

In regard to this clone: The observed sequence ends 3 residues before the CDR3 terminus, with the missing tail filled in from the germline J gene. The rearrangement uses TRBV5-1 and TRBJ2-1; D gene unclear. The V and J ends lost 7 bases and 8 bases respectively, with 22 bases between them. The CDR3 has 15 residues. CDR1 and CDR2 (germline): SGHRS, YFSETQ. The DNA read from the CDR3 is TGCGCCAGCTCCACGACGGCAGGTCGATCCGATGAG. Translating it yields CASSTTAGRSDE. In full, the CDR3 reads CASSTTAGRSDEQFF. The whole variable domain, filled in from reference TRBV5-1 and TRBJ2-1, reads KAGVTQTPRYLIKTRGQQVTLSCSPISGHRSVSWYQQTPGQGLQFLFEYFSETQRNKGNFPGRFSGRQFSNSRSEMNVSTLELGDSALYLCASSTTAGRSDEQFFGPGTRLTVL.

This clone was seen at least ten times. Read data end 3 residues before the CDR3 end; the end is taken from the germline J gene. The chain joins TRBV29-1 to TRBJ2-2; the match to TRBD1 covers 11 bases. Per the germline V gene, CDR1 is SQVTM and CDR2 is ANQGSEA. V lost 6 bases to trimming and J lost 4 bases; unmatched junction nucleotides: 1. The CDR3 contains 13 residues. The covered CDR3 bases are TGCAGCGTCGGGACAGGGGGCACCGGGGAG. Protein product: CSVGTGGTGE. Given in full, the CDR3 is CSVGTGGTGELFF.

In its sample, this clone was seen many times. Read coverage stops 3 residues before the CDR3 terminus; the germline J gene supplies the remainder. This chain uses TRBV24-1 with TRBJ2-1, with 8 nucleotides matching TRBD1. Germline V gene sequence: CDR1 KGHDR, CDR2 SFDVKD. The CDR3 covers 12 residues. After removal of 10 bases from V and 8 bases from J, the junction contained 6 bases not matched to a gene. CDR3 protein: CATSRGPYEQFF. Partial CDR3 DNA: TGTGCCACTTCCAGGGGGCCTTATGAG.

This clone was counted at least ten times. The read terminates 3 residues before the CDR3 end, so the remaining end is supplied by the germline J gene. The chain employs TRBV30 and TRBJ2-4, with D possibly TRBD2 on 6 matching bases. Germline V gene lookup returns CDR1 GTSNPN and CDR2 SVGIG (reference sequence). The CDR3 is made up of 16 amino acids. V lost 0 bases and J lost 0, with 12 bases in between. CDR3 bases read: TGTGCCTGGAGTGTAGCGGGTATACTAGCCAAAAACATT. Protein: CAWSVAGILAKNI. The whole CDR3 sequence is CAWSVAGILAKNIQYF.

This clone was recorded many times. The read finishes 3 residues shy of the CDR3 end, and the germline J gene is used to complete it. This chain connects TRBV30 to TRBJ1-2; D perhaps matches TRBD1 (6 bases). CDR1 is GTSNPN, CDR2 SVGIG, per germline (reference sequence). The CDR3 length is 13 residues. V lost 5 bases and J 4 bases, leaving 14 bases between the germline ends. The CDR3 reads CAWDRGAGYGYTF. Incomplete CDR3 DNA: TGTGCCTGGGATCGGGGGGCAGGCTATGGC.

The table lists this clone with many counts. The read comes to an end 3 residues before the CDR3 does, leaving the germline J gene to fill in the end. The V call is TRBV5-1, the J call TRBJ1-5, with D uncertain. Looked up from germline, CDR1 is SGHRS and CDR2 is YFSETQ. Deletions cut 0 bases from V and 1 base from J, with 5 bases between. The CDR3 covers 14 residues. CDR3 DNA (partial): TGCGCCAGCAGCTTGGACGGGAGCAATCAGCCC. Protein: CASSLDGSNQP. The entire CDR3 sequence reads CASSLDGSNQPQHF.

This clone turned up a few times. At one end the junction does not follow the germline gene, possibly because of a read error. The read ends 3 residues early relative to the CDR3; the germline J gene fills the gap. This chain connects TRBV5-5 to TRBJ1-5; weak D call: TRBD1 (5 bases). The CDR3 runs 15 residues. The germline V gene encodes CDR1 SGHKS and CDR2 YYEKEE (reference sequence). The sequenced CDR3 bases are TGTGTCAGCAGCTTGTTCTCAGGGTCCAATCAGCCC. Its protein is CVSSLFSGSNQP. The full CDR3 reads CVSSLFSGSNQPQHF.

This clone was observed a few times. The read terminates 3 residues ahead of where the CDR3 ends, so the germline J gene completes it. The V and J genes are TRBV19 and TRBJ1-5; 7 nucleotides line up with TRBD1. The CDR3 sequence is 16 residues long. The germline V gene encodes CDR1 LNHDA and CDR2 SQIVND (reference sequence). V lost 6 bases, J lost 0 bases, and 8 bases stayed unmatched. CDR3 bases read: TGTGCCAGTAGGCCCTGGGACAGACATAGCAATCAGCCC. This codes for CASRPWDRHSNQP. The entire CDR3 sequence reads CASRPWDRHSNQPQHF.

This clone was seen at least ten times. The sequence runs out 3 residues before the end of the CDR3; the remainder is reconstructed from the germline J gene. This rearrangement joins TRBV6-2 or TRBV6-3 to TRBJ2-1, with 7 bases aligning to TRBD2. Germline V gives CDR1 MNHEY, CDR2 SVGEGT. The ends lost 11 bases at V and 0 bases at J; junction bases unmatched: 7. The CDR3 consists of 14 residues. The CDR3 loop is CALGRGSSYNEQFF. Partial CDR3 DNA: TGTGCCCTCGGGCGCGGGAGCTCCTACAATGAG.

This clone was counted many times. Read coverage stops 3 residues before the CDR3 terminus; the germline J gene supplies the remainder. The chain has TRBV20-1 and TRBJ2-7; 7 positions agree with TRBD1. This CDR3 comprises 12 residues. Per germline, CDR1 DFQATT and CDR2 SNEGSKA (reference sequence). The junction had 3 bases not matched to a gene; V was cut back by 7 bases and J by 0 bases. CDR3 DNA, as far as it was read: TGCAGTGTTGGGACAGTCTCCTACGAG. This encodes CSVGTVSYE. The CDR3 as a whole reads CSVGTVSYEQYF.

This clone was observed a few times. This clone may be a read error of a much larger clone one base away. The read halts 3 residues ahead of the CDR3 end, with the missing end drawn from the germline J gene. V is TRBV20-1 and J is TRBJ2-7; 8 bases agree with TRBD2. This CDR3 has 15 amino acids. Losses at the gene ends were 6 bases for V and 2 bases for J; bases not matched to a gene: 12. Germline V lookup: CDR1 DFQATT, CDR2 SNEGSKA (reference sequence). The chain's CDR3 is CSAQPIEREPYEQYF. The part of the CDR3 DNA that was read is TGCAGTGCCCAACCCATCGAGCGGGAGCCCTACGAG.

This clone was recorded at least ten times. CDR3 amino acids: CASSIDQGQLVSNYGYTF. CDR3 DNA (partial): TGTGCCAGTAGTATAGATCAGGGACAGCTCGTTTCTAACTATGGC. V and J are TRBV19 and TRBJ1-2; 7 bases are shared with TRBD1. The read terminates 3 residues before the CDR3 end, so the remaining end is supplied by the germline J gene. This CDR3 is 18 amino acids long. V shed 0 bases, J shed 0 bases, and the junction held 10 bases outside the gene matches. Germline CDR1 reads LNHDA; CDR2 reads SQIVND (reference sequence).

This clone was counted between two and nine times. The read gets to within 3 residues of the CDR3 end, and the germline J gene fills in the rest. The chain links TRBV20-1 to TRBJ2-7; D not certain. Trimming cost V 6 bases and J 0 bases, with 15 bases left between them. The CDR3 length is 14 residues. CDR1 DFQATT and CDR2 SNEGSKA come from the germline V gene (reference sequence). The CDR3 reads CSAPPATLSYEQYF. CDR3 DNA (partial): TGCAGTGCCCCCCCTGCCACTCTCTCCTACGAG.

As regards this clone: The read finishes 3 residues shy of the CDR3 end, and the germline J gene is used to complete it. V and J are TRBV13 and TRBJ1-1; unclear D gene. Per germline, CDR1 PRHDT and CDR2 FYEKMQ (reference sequence). V was clipped by 1 base and J by 4 bases, with 13 bases between them. The CDR3 has 15 residues. Here the CDR3 reads CASSLESGYGTEAFF. CDR3 bases read: TGTGCCAGCAGCTTAGAATCGGGGTATGGCACTGAA.

With regard to this clone: Read coverage stops 3 residues before the CDR3 terminus; the germline J gene supplies the remainder. This rearrangement joins TRBV7-9 to TRBJ1-6; D is uncertain. The germline V gene has CDR1 SEHNR and CDR2 FQNEAQ (reference sequence). This CDR3 is 14 amino acids long. V dropped 3 bases and J dropped 7 bases, with 10 bases sitting between them. The CDR3 loop is CASSFEGGNSPLHF. The sequenced part of the CDR3 DNA is TGTGCCAGCAGCTTCGAAGGCGGGAATTCACCC. Filled out from reference TRBV7-9 and TRBJ1-6, the complete variable domain reads DTGVSQNPRHKITKRGQNVTFRCDPISEHNRLYWYRQTLGQGPEFLTYFQNEAQLEKSRLLSDRFSAERPKGSFSTLEIQRTEQGDSAMYLCASSFEGGNSPLHFGNGTRLTVT.

This clone came up a few times. A read error is likely here: a far larger clone is one base away. The read is 3 residues too short to cover the CDR3 end, so that end is filled in from the germline J gene. V gene TRBV6-2 or TRBV6-3 combines with J gene TRBJ2-1; D is ambiguous. Looked up from germline, CDR1 is MNHEY and CDR2 is SVGEGT. This CDR3 spans 15 amino acids. CDR3 in amino acids: CVSSYGRSSYNEQFF. The CDR3 bases that were read are TGTGTCAGCAGTTACGGGCGCAGCTCCTACAATGAG.

This clone was counted ten times or more. The DNA ends 3 residues before the CDR3 does, and the rest of the CDR3 is filled in from the germline J gene. The rearrangement links TRBV19 to TRBJ2-1, with D perhaps matching TRBD1 (6 bases). V shed 6 bases and J shed 7 bases, with 13 bases lying between them. CDR3 length: 13 amino acids. Germline V gene data show CDR1 as LNHDA and CDR2 as SQIVND (reference sequence). CDR3 in amino acids: CASSPGQTNEQFF. The covered CDR3 bases are TGTGCCAGTAGCCCAGGACAGACAAATGAG.

This clone was picked up many times. The CDR3 goes on 3 residues after the read ends, and that part is filled in from the germline J gene. The chain joins TRBV5-1 to TRBJ2-3, with 8 bases lining up with TRBD2. The CDR3 is 15 amino acids. CDR1 and CDR2 from the germline V gene are SGHRS and YFSETQ. V was pared by 0 bases and J by 4 bases, with 4 bases of the junction left unmatched. The CDR3: CASSLVAGGADTQYF. CDR3 DNA, as far as it was read: TGCGCCAGCAGCTTGGTGGCGGGAGGCGCAGATACG.

This clone turned up a few times. Here the CDR3 reads CASSTGTGNEKLFF. The sequenced CDR3 bases are TGTGCCAGCAGCACAGGGACAGGTAATGAAAAG. This sequence joins TRBV13 and TRBJ2-2; 8 bases are shared with TRBD1. The CDR3 is cut off 3 residues early in the read; its end comes from the germline J gene. This CDR3 spans 14 amino acids. Germline CDR1 and CDR2: PRHDT and FYEKMQ (reference sequence).

Concerning this clone itself: The missing CDR3 end, 3 residues past where the read stops, is filled in from the germline J gene. The chain combines TRBV19 with TRBJ2-3, with TRBD1 identical over 9 bases. Germline CDR1 LNHDA, CDR2 SQIVND (reference sequence). The CDR3 extends over 16 amino acids. This CDR3 is CASSIYNRGLEETQYF. CDR3 DNA (partial): TGTGCCAGTAGTATTTATAACAGGGGGCTAGAGGAGACG.

Ten or more counts support this clone. The CDR3 end falls 3 residues outside the read, so it is completed with the germline J gene. The chain joins TRBV18 to TRBJ1-4, with 7 bases fitting TRBD1. The germline V gene encodes CDR1 KGHSH and CDR2 LQKENI. V trimming: 1 base; J trimming: 1 base; junction bases outside the gene matches: 6. The CDR3 contains 17 residues. CDR3 bases read: TGTGCCAGCTCACCACAAGGGGGCTTGGGAACTAATGAAAAA. This sequence encodes CASSPQGGLGTNEK. The entire CDR3 sequence reads CASSPQGGLGTNEKLFF.

The sample holds many counts of this clone. The missing CDR3 end, 3 residues past where the read stops, is filled in from the germline J gene. The rearrangement links TRBV29-1 to TRBJ1-1, with D perhaps matching TRBD1 (5 bases). The CDR3 sequence is 13 residues long. Trimming pared 7 bases from V and 2 bases from J, leaving 14 bases between. Germline V gives CDR1 SQVTM, CDR2 ANQGSEA. CDR3 DNA, as far as it was read: TGCAGCGCTAGGAGGGGCTCAAACACTGAA. This translates into CSARRGSNTE. The whole CDR3 region reads CSARRGSNTEAFF.